This TCR beta chain derives from a study of blood T cell repertoires in COVID-19. Overall study: T cells, B-cell-depleted T cells, or PBMCs supplied cDNA or gDNA.

Enrolled during active infection, Seattle patients were then followed longitudinally. The CDR3 loop spans 12 amino acids. V was pared by 5 bases and J by 8 bases, with 12 bases between. The germline V gene encodes CDR1 MNHEY and CDR2 SMNVEV (reference sequence). Repertoires were generated with immunoSEQ multiplex PCR, while TCRdb's copy carries only in-frame clones and drops some. The sample carries about 270,000 clones, roughly nine tenths recorded once. The specimen was peripheral blood. The receptor comes from a woman younger than 45 with COVID-19, enrolled during active disease. V is TRBV27 and J is TRBJ1-2; D perhaps matches TRBD1 (6 bases). The CDR3 loop is CASSPGVGGYTF. The CDR3 region has the DNA TGTGCCAGCAGTCCAGGGGTTGGCGGCTACACCTTC.